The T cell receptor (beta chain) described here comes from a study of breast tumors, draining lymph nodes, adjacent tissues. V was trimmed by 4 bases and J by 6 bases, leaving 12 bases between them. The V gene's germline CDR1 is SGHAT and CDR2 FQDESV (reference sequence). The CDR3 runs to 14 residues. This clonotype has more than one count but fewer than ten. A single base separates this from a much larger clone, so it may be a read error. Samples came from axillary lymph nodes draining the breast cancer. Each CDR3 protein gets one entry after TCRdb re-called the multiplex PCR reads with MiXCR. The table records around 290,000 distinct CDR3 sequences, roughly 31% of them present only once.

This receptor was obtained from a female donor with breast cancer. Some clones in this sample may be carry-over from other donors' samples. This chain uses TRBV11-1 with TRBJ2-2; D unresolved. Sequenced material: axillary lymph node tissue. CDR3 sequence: CASSCLWDSGELFF. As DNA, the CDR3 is TGTGCCAGCAGCTGCTTGTGGGATTCCGGGGAGCTGTTTTTT.